This entry concerns a single T cell receptor (beta chain). Its specificity is unknown. This CDR3 region has 13 residues. CDR1 is GTSNPN, CDR2 SVGIG, per germline (reference sequence). V was cut by 0 bases and J by 4 bases, with 8 bases left in between. The data belong to a study of cytomegalovirus exposure and HLA in healthy donors. Study-level points and caveats: Among the sequence variants, a highly shared cluster was likely an artifact of sequencing. Later analysis associated a missense DCLRE1C variant with TCR beta V- and J-gene trimming. The records held CMV serostatus as the only immune exposure information.

PCR primers comprised 60 Vbeta and 13 Jbeta primers. Some clones are missing from TCRdb's copy, which holds only in-frame ones; the method was immunoSEQ multiplex PCR. This table has 65,000 to 90,000 clones, 79% appearing once. Sampled while nominally healthy, donors likely had unrecorded immune exposures. Sequenced input: PBMCs. This chain joins TRBV30 and TRBJ2-3; D is unresolved. This sequence originates from a man aged 25 to 40 in good health and CMV-seronegative. The CDR3 sequence is CAWSVPGPDTQYF. The DNA of the CDR3 is TGTGCCTGGAGTGTACCCGGTCCAGATACGCAGTATTTT.